This T cell receptor beta chain originates from a study of regulatory T cells in long-lasting Graves disease. As to time point: newly diagnosed GD, antithyroid drugs for less than 3 months. From PBMCs, RNA was extracted and then used to make the TCR library. To make TCR beta libraries, researchers used iRepertoire HTBI primers and Arm-PCR of CDR3 regions. Authors' analysis steps: Taken together, the samples had 55 to 70 TRBV and 14 TRBJ segments identified. TCRdb independently ran MiXCR on the multiplex PCR reads; one entry per CDR3 protein. V and J calls and clone size were set by TCRdb, not the authors. The sample shows over 200,000 distinct CDR3 sequences, 18% of them seen only once. The table lists this clonotype with many counts. This sample was also put to use in a study of T cells in Graves' hyperthyroidism and ophthalmopathy. That paper notes: Diagnoses used clinical symptoms, serum thyroxine and TRAb, thyroid ultrasound and orbital computed tomography. During a first-round RT-PCR of the TCR CDR3, the HTBI primer set was used. Blood samples included most of the expanded thyroid clonotypes exceeding 0.001.

The specimen comprised peripheral blood mononuclear cells (PBMCs), sampled at new diagnosis, from a patient treated with antithyroid drugs. The source of this sequence is a woman between 25 and 40 years old with Graves disease.

For the CDR3, the DNA is TGTGCCAGCAGGGACAGTTTGGCTGGAAACACCATATATTTT. Translation gives CASRDSLAGNTIYF. The chain has TRBV6-1 and TRBJ1-3; maybe TRBD1 (6 bases). The germline CDR1 and CDR2 sequences are MNHNS and SASEGT. The CDR3 extends over 14 amino acids. V gave up 6 bases and J gave up 2 bases, with 11 bases separating them.